This TCR beta chain is from a study of cytomegalovirus exposure and HLA in healthy donors. V gave up 5 bases and J gave up 5 bases; unmatched junction bases: 13. The CDR3 contains 16 residues. Germline lookup yields CDR1 LGHNT and CDR2 FRNRAP. Notes on the study in general: When presence/absence was analysed, sequencing depth was taken to be roughly uniform across donors. Cytomegalovirus association was listed for 150 or so TCR beta chains. Follow-up analysis found HLA locus-dependent TCR association rates, highest for DRB1 and lowest for HLA-C.

The PCR ran on 60 Vbeta and 13 Jbeta primers. Generated by immunoSEQ multiplex PCR, the TCRdb table keeps only in-frame clones and is missing some. In the table there are about 130,000 clones, roughly 88% of which are singletons. Points on this clone: Its antigen is as yet unknown.

The source of this sequence is a woman aged 18-35 years in good health and CMV-seropositive. The specimen was PBMCs. The chain is built from TRBV12-5 and TRBJ2-5; TRBD2 agrees at 8 bases. CDR3 DNA sequence: TGTGCTAGTGGTGTCTATGTCGGGGGGGCAGCCGAGACCCAGTACTTC. This codes for CASGVYVGGAAETQYF.